These 28 T cell receptor beta chains came from one sample sequenced in a study of shared clonotypes between healthy human individuals. Naive CD8 cells comprised CD45RO-negative, CCR7-positively selected cells, excluding terminally differentiated effector memory CD45RA+ cells. Clones were read by immunoSEQ multiplex PCR, and TCRdb kept only the in-frame ones, dropping some. The table includes fewer than 1 million clones, approximately 96% detected once. The source material was naive CD8+ T cells sorted from blood. All receptors come from a man aged 30 to 45 in good health.

This rearrangement joins TRBV6-1 to TRBJ2-7; D remains unclear. CDR1 is MNHNS and CDR2 is SASEGT in the germline V gene. The CDR3 has 12 residues. The V gene lost 6 bases and the J gene lost 5 bases, with 11 bases spanning the gap. This CDR3 reads CASSRRWNEQYF. The CDR3 DNA reads TGTGCCAGCAGCAGAAGGTGGAACGAGCAGTACTTC.

The CDR3 protein is CASSRAAYEQYF. CDR3 coding DNA: TGTGCCAGCAGCAGAGCAGCCTACGAGCAGTACTTC. The J gene is TRBJ2-7, the V gene TRBV13; no reliable D call. V was cut by 5 bases and J by 2 bases, with 7 bases left in between. This CDR3 has 12 residues. CDR1 and CDR2 (germline): PRHDT, FYEKMQ (reference sequence).

This chain links TRBV27 with TRBJ2-1, with a possible D match to TRBD2 (5 bases). The CDR3 runs 15 residues. Germline CDR1 MNHEY, CDR2 SMNVEV (reference sequence). V dropped 10 bases and J dropped 7 bases, with 23 bases sitting between them. For the CDR3, the DNA is TGTGCCACCTCCGTCGGAGCGGTCGAGAGGAATGAGCAGTTCTTC. Translation gives CATSVGAVERNEQFF.

The rearrangement uses TRBV28 and TRBJ2-7; weak D call: TRBD1 (6 bases). This CDR3 has 13 amino acids. Germline V CDR1 and CDR2: MDHEN, SYDVKM. The V and J ends lost 10 bases and 2 bases respectively, with 15 bases between them. This CDR3 reads CATRKGVAYEQYF. Here the CDR3 DNA reads TGTGCCACCCGAAAGGGGGTAGCCTACGAGCAGTACTTC.

This CDR3 is CASSFITDEQYF. The CDR3 coding sequence is TGTGCCAGCAGCTTCATCACCGACGAGCAGTACTTC. The rearrangement links TRBV11-2 to TRBJ2-7; unclear D gene. Germline V gives CDR1 SGHAT, CDR2 FQNNGV. Trimming stripped 3 bases from V and 5 bases from J, with 8 bases between. The CDR3 loop spans 12 amino acids.

This chain connects TRBV7-9 to TRBJ2-7; a possible D gene is TRBD1 (5 bases). CDR1 SEHNR and CDR2 FQNEAQ come from the germline V gene (reference sequence). This CDR3 contains 15 residues. V shed 4 bases and J shed 3 bases, with 16 bases lying between them. This CDR3 reads CASSSEPQGYYEQYF. CDR3 coding DNA: TGTGCCAGCAGCTCAGAACCTCAGGGATACTACGAGCAGTACTTC.

The chain links TRBV28 to TRBJ2-7; 9 bases align to TRBD2. V lost 2 bases, J lost 2 bases, and 7 bases stayed unmatched. The CDR3 spans 16 residues. Germline V gene sequence: CDR1 MDHEN, CDR2 SYDVKM. CDR3 DNA: TGTGCCAGCAGTTTAAAGTTCCCTAGCGGGACCTACGAGCAGTACTTC. As protein: CASSLKFPSGTYEQYF.

The J gene is TRBJ1-1, the V gene TRBV9; D remains unclear. CDR3 length: 14 residues. Trimming removed 4 bases from V and 0 bases from J, with 10 bases in between. Germline V lookup: CDR1 SGDLS, CDR2 YYNGEE. This CDR3 reads CASSPASLNTEAFF. As DNA, the CDR3 is TGTGCCAGCAGCCCCGCCAGCCTGAACACTGAAGCTTTCTTT.

This clone was seen only once. The chain has TRBV19 and TRBJ2-3; D may be TRBD1 or TRBD2 (6 bases each). The V end lost 5 bases, the J end lost 2 bases, and 11 bases lay between the germline ends. The CDR3 runs 14 residues. Germline V gives CDR1 LNHDA, CDR2 SQIVND (reference sequence). The CDR3 coding sequence is TGTGCCAGTAGTTCCGGGGGCAACACAGATACGCAGTATTTT. Translating it yields CASSSGGNTDTQYF.

V gene TRBV29-1 combines with J gene TRBJ2-1; TRBD1 agrees at 7 bases. The germline V gene has CDR1 SQVTM and CDR2 ANQGSEA. The junction had 12 bases not matched to a gene; V was cut back by 0 bases and J by 4 bases. The CDR3 is 17 residues long. DNA of the CDR3: TGCAGCGTTGAAGAAGGCAAGGTAGGGGGCGCGTACAATGAGCAGTTCTTC. Protein: CSVEEGKVGGAYNEQFF.

The chain employs TRBV9 and TRBJ2-7; 8 nucleotides match TRBD1. Trimming removed 0 bases from V and 7 bases from J; junction bases left unmatched: 3. The CDR3 loop spans 13 amino acids. CDR1 and CDR2 (germline): SGDLS, YYNGEE. DNA of the CDR3: TGTGCCAGCAGCGTAGGATACAGGGGGGAGCAGTACTTC. This encodes CASSVGYRGEQYF.

The chain is built from TRBV9 and TRBJ2-2; D call uncertain. The CDR3 runs 16 residues. CDR1 is SGDLS and CDR2 is YYNGEE in the germline V gene. Trimming pared 1 base from V and 4 bases from J, leaving 14 bases between. Written as DNA, the CDR3 is TGTGCCAGCAGCGTATCTTCGCTAACCAGCACCGGGGAGCTGTTTTTT. It encodes CASSVSSLTSTGELFF.

The rearrangement links TRBV7-9 to TRBJ2-5; D remains ambiguous. CDR1 and CDR2 from the germline V gene are SEHNR and FQNEAQ (reference sequence). The length of the CDR3 is 11 residues. V gave up 3 bases and J gave up 5 bases, with 4 bases separating them. This chain's CDR3 is CASSFDETQYF. For the CDR3, the DNA is TGTGCCAGCAGCTTCGATGAGACCCAGTACTTC. Based on the CDR3 plus reference TRBV7-9 and TRBJ2-5, the full variable domain is DTGVSQNPRHKITKRGQNVTFRCDPISEHNRLYWYRQTLGQGPEFLTYFQNEAQLEKSRLLSDRFSAERPKGSFSTLEIQRTEQGDSAMYLCASSFDETQYFGPGTRLLVL.

This chain connects TRBV27 to TRBJ2-7; the match to TRBD2 covers 10 bases. CDR1 is MNHEY and CDR2 is SMNVEV in the germline V gene (reference sequence). The V segment lost 3 bases and the J segment 3 bases; nucleotides outside the gene matches: 5. This CDR3 contains 15 residues. The CDR3 nucleotides read TGTGCCAGCAGTTTTGTACTAGCGGGACACTACGAGCAGTACTTC. It translates to CASSFVLAGHYEQYF.

The chain couples TRBV27 to TRBJ2-1; D is unresolved. V lost 4 bases and J 5 bases, leaving 15 bases between the germline ends. Germline CDR1 and CDR2: MNHEY and SMNVEV (reference sequence). This CDR3 has 15 amino acids. For the CDR3, the DNA is TGTGCCAGCAGTTCAGCCGACACGTCTAACAATGAGCAGTTCTTC. It codes for CASSSADTSNNEQFF.

The rearrangement uses TRBV27 and TRBJ1-1; D gene unclear. The germline CDR1 and CDR2 sequences are MNHEY and SMNVEV (reference sequence). There are 14 residues in the CDR3. Trimming took off 5 bases at V and 6 bases at J, with 16 bases between the two ends. CDR3 DNA: TGTGCCAGCAGTCCCCGGACTTGGTTCCCTGAAGCTTTCTTT. Encoded protein: CASSPRTWFPEAFF.

V gene TRBV15 combines with J gene TRBJ2-7, with no clear D. V lost 5 bases and J 6 bases, leaving 20 bases between the germline ends. This CDR3 is built from 15 residues. Germline-derived CDR1 and CDR2 are LNHNV and YYDKDF (reference sequence). CDR3 nucleotides: TGTGCCACCAGCGAGCGAGATTCTAGTCGGATCGAGCAGTACTTC. This encodes CATSERDSSRIEQYF.

The CDR3 coding sequence is TGTGCCAGCAGTTTAAAGAGCGGGGGGGCGACTGAACAGCCCCAGCATTTT. Translating gives CASSLKSGGATEQPQHF. The chain uses TRBV28 and TRBJ1-5; D might be TRBD1 (6 bases). Germline CDR1 reads MDHEN; CDR2 reads SYDVKM. V was trimmed by 2 bases and J by 7 bases, leaving 21 bases between them. The CDR3 length is 17 residues.

The V and J genes are TRBV5-5 and TRBJ1-2; D unresolved. Trimming took off 0 bases at V and 0 bases at J, with 18 bases between the two ends. Germline CDR1 SGHKS, CDR2 YYEKEE (reference sequence). This CDR3 comprises 18 residues. The CDR3 loop reads CASSLGVAKAMANYGYTF. CDR3 bases: TGTGCCAGCAGCTTGGGGGTGGCTAAGGCTATGGCTAACTATGGCTACACCTTC.

The chain couples TRBV6-1 to TRBJ2-2, with a weak D call TRBD1 (6 bases). The V end was cut by 2 bases, the J end by 7 bases, with 17 bases between. The V gene's germline CDR1 is MNHNS and CDR2 SASEGT. This CDR3 has 16 amino acids. CDR3 region: CASSELGQGLGGELFF. In nucleotides, the CDR3 is TGTGCCAGCAGTGAACTCGGTCAGGGGTTGGGCGGGGAGCTGTTTTTT.

The chain is built from TRBV10-2 and TRBJ2-4; D uncertain. There are 12 residues in the CDR3. V was cut by 3 bases and J by 7 bases, with 7 bases left in between. CDR1 is WSHSY and CDR2 is SAAADI in the germline V gene. DNA for the CDR3: TGCGCCAGCAGTGACGGCCCTAACATTCAGTACTTC. Translation gives CASSDGPNIQYF.

A note on this clone: The sample contains more than one DNA sequence encoding this CDR3. The V and J genes are TRBV5-1 and TRBJ2-3, with 7 bases aligning to TRBD2. The germline V gene encodes CDR1 SGHRS and CDR2 YFSETQ. Germline trimming cut 0 bases from V and 0 bases from J; bases unmatched to any gene: 4. This CDR3 comprises 16 residues. CDR3 nucleotides: TGCGCCAGCAGCTTGGCTAGCGGCACTAGCACAGATACGCAGTATTTT. Its translation: CASSLASGTSTDTQYF.

The V gene is TRBV27, the J gene TRBJ2-7; tentatively, D is TRBD1 or TRBD2 (5 bases each). Germline loops: CDR1 MNHEY, CDR2 SMNVEV (reference sequence). Trimming stripped 5 bases from V and 3 bases from J, with 14 bases between. The CDR3 runs 14 residues. CDR3 nucleotides: TGTGCCAGCAGTCTCCGGGACCGTTTCTACGAGCAGTACTTC. Translation: CASSLRDRFYEQYF.

This sequence joins TRBV11-3 and TRBJ2-7; 11 bases line up with TRBD1. With V trimmed by 11 bases and J by 1 base, 10 bases remained unmatched. Germline values: CDR1 SGHNT, CDR2 YENEEA. The CDR3 has 15 amino acids. The CDR3 DNA follows: TGTGCCGGAACCACCGGGACAGGGGGTTCCTACGAGCAGTACTTC. Its translation is CAGTTGTGGSYEQYF.

As DNA, the CDR3 is TGTGCCAGCAGCTTAGTCGGGCAGCCCTTTAGCCTATACACCGGGGAGCTGTTTTTT. Its translation is CASSLVGQPFSLYTGELFF. The rearrangement joins TRBV7-6 to TRBJ2-2; D unclear. CDR1 and CDR2 from the germline V gene are SGHVS and FNYEAQ. CDR3 length equals 19 residues. V lost 1 base to trimming and J lost 3 bases, with 21 bases between them.

J is TRBJ1-2 and V is TRBV12-2. TRBV12-2 is given as a pseudogene. The CDR3 runs 16 residues. The CDR3 nucleotides are TGTGCAAGTCGCTTAGCGTTGGACTTAGCTAACTATGGCTACACCTTC. It is translated as CASRLALDLANYGYTF.

V is TRBV7-9 and J is TRBJ1-1; no reliable D call. CDR3 size: 16 residues. The germline CDR1 and CDR2 sequences are SEHNR and FQNEAQ (reference sequence). Trimming removed 2 bases from V and 1 base from J, with 14 bases in between. This chain's CDR3 is CASSLFGRPENTEAFF. The CDR3, as DNA: TGTGCCAGCAGCTTATTTGGTCGGCCGGAGAACACTGAAGCTTTCTTT.

V gene TRBV7-8 combines with J gene TRBJ2-2, with D perhaps matching TRBD1 (5 bases). CDR1 and CDR2 (germline): SGHVS, FQNEAQ. CDR3 length: 14 residues. V lost 1 base to trimming and J lost 7 bases, with 10 bases between them. The CDR3 DNA follows: TGTGCCAGCAGCTTAGTACAGGCGAGCGGGGAGCTGTTTTTT. Amino acid sequence: CASSLVQASGELFF.